In its sample, the clone carrying this T cell receptor beta chain was seen many times. The hyperthyroidism was newly diagnosed and had lasted under 2 months; the patients were aged 18 to 65. Uncontrolled infection, other autoimmune disease, pregnancy or lactation excluded patients. Thyroid ultrasound and orbital computed tomography, with clinical symptoms and serum thyroxine and TRAb, informed diagnoses. Amplified TCR beta CDR3 regions came from RNA transcripts. RT-PCR in the first round (using the HTBI primer set) targeted the TCR CDR3. MiXCR was run by TCRdb on the multiplex PCR reads, yielding one entry per CDR3 protein. Of over 200,000 distinct CDR3 sequences detected, more than 14% appear once; the ten largest clones hold about 14%. This specimen belongs to a study of T cells in Graves' hyperthyroidism and ophthalmopathy. Study overall: Before treatment of any kind, peripheral blood was taken at initial diagnosis.

The germline V and J ends were trimmed by 3 bases and 5 bases, with 9 bases remaining between them. Per the germline V gene, CDR1 is KGHDR and CDR2 is SFDVKD. The CDR3 sequence is 13 residues long. The sequence came from a woman in her 40s with Graves' hyperthyroidism that later progressed to Graves' ophthalmopathy. The sample taken for sequencing was blood. J is TRBJ2-5 and V is TRBV24-1; D might be TRBD2 (5 bases). CDR3 in DNA: TGTGCCACCAGTGATGGGAGCAGCGAGACCCAGTACTTC. Translation gives CATSDGSSETQYF.